This entry concerns a single T cell receptor (beta chain). This clonotype came up a few times. Which antigen it targets is not known. There are no base qualities to consult, and no much larger clone falls within one base. This entry belongs to a study of T cells after yellow fever vaccination (dated by TCRdb to between 2019 and 2020). At the level of the whole study: The SMART-Seq v4 Ultra Low Input RNA kit was used to prepare libraries from fractions with low cell numbers. To follow T-cell clones before and after primary and booster YFV17D yellow fever vaccination, bulk TCR alpha and beta repertoires were sequenced over time. The cohort comprised two healthy male donors, one aged 18 to 30 and one aged 30 to 40 years. Blood was collected at multiple timepoints before and after primary and secondary immunization, and bulk PBMC replicates and cell subsets were isolated.

Here is what the overall study found, with its caveats: Computational filtering was needed because FACS-sorted repertoires could contain abundant contaminating clonotypes from the bulk population. Most clones expanded after primary vaccination were re-detected after the booster (approximately 96% of CD4 and around 88% of CD8), suggesting broad memory maintenance. The secondary T-cell response was found to be weaker but faster than the primary response, with a peak reached on day 5 rather than on day 15. Only two donors were included in the study, so the extent to which the findings can be generalized is limited. A small share of clonotypes occurred in both CD4 and CD8 compartments, likely arising from convergent recombination.

Including the terminal cysteine and phenylalanine, the CDR3 comprises 15 residues. Only the CDR3 portion is preserved as DNA: 45 bases, with reading frame beginning at the first base. CDR1 MGHRA and CDR2 YSYEKL are derived from the germline V gene. Unmatched junction bases come to 8, with V trimmed by 4 bases and J by 4 bases. Instrument on record: Illumina NovaSeq 6000. TCR cDNA was synthesized by 5'RACE template switching, through which a universal primer site and unique molecular identifiers were introduced. Priming of cDNA synthesis was performed from both the TCR alpha and TCR beta constant segments. Two PCR steps were used to amplify libraries, with sample barcodes and sequencing adapters being added in the second step. Sequencing of the libraries was done on either Illumina HiSeq 2500 (2x100 bp) or NovaSeq (2x150 bp). In the authors' own workflow: MIGEC was used to demultiplex reads and collapse the reads into UMI consensus sequences, and MiXCR was used for V(D)J alignment. Vaccine-responding clonotypes were identified with edgeR using replicate PBMC samples, with FDR below 0.01 and a log2 fold change above 5 up to day 15 being required. Each bulk clonotype was labeled CD4 or CD8 based on which sequenced repertoire, CD4 or CD8, contained the clonotype at higher abundance. The public reads were reanalyzed by TCRdb: fastp trimming at Q25, MiXCR alignment, in-frame beta chains only. Rows with a matching CDR3 protein are joined into one entry that keeps the most common DNA and genes. TCRdb's processing, not the authors', yielded these V and J calls. The sample table shows approximately 300,000 distinct CDR3 sequences, and approximately 11% are seen once. 3% to 3.5% of the sample is taken by the ten largest.

The treatment or condition label of this sample denotes: live attenuated yellow fever vaccine strain. A standard Ficoll-Paque protocol was used to isolate PBMCs from peripheral blood. Dynabeads CD4 and CD8 positive selection kits were used to isolate the CD4 and CD8 T-cell fractions. RNA was extracted with TriZol from bulk PBMCs, CD4 and CD8 fractions, and dextramer-positive and dextramer-negative fractions. This sequence uses TRBV4-1 and TRBJ2-5, with 8 bases in between that match TRBD2. The sequence was obtained from a young man who received the YFV17D yellow fever vaccine. Source: CD4+ T cells sorted from PBMCs, taken 45 days after the yellow fever booster vaccination. The DNA sequence is given as TGCGCCAGCAGCCTGGGGCGGGGGGCAAGAGAGACCCAGTACTTC. Its product reads: CASSLGRGARETQYF.